This T cell receptor (beta chain) comes out of a study of cytomegalovirus exposure and HLA in healthy donors. The PCR used 60 Vbeta and 13 Jbeta primers. The table came from immunoSEQ multiplex PCR; TCRdb's copy has only in-frame clones and leaves some out. Of some 220,000 clones listed, more than 75% were seen once; the top ten hold 0.2% to 0.25%. The CDR3 totals 14 residues. Germline V gene sequence: CDR1 GTSNPN, CDR2 SVGIG (reference sequence). Unmatched junction bases numbered 1, after V lost 0 bases and J lost 1 base. This clonotype was sampled from a girl aged 2 to 10 in good health and CMV-seronegative. Material for sequencing was PBMCs. This rearrangement joins TRBV30 to TRBJ2-7, with 9 bases lining up with TRBD1. CDR3 residues: CAWSVGTGSYEQYF. The CDR3 DNA reads TGTGCCTGGAGTGTAGGGACAGGGTCCTACGAGCAGTACTTC.